One and the same sample provided the 20 T cell receptor beta chains below, sequenced in a study of blood T cell repertoires in COVID-19. Produced via immunoSEQ multiplex PCR; TCRdb's table is partial and in-frame only. The sample shows 250,000 to 350,000 clones, approximately 84% of them seen only once. Source material: peripheral blood. The receptors derive from a human donor with COVID-19, enrolled during active disease. The donor label of this sample is uncertain.

The chain couples TRBV30 to TRBJ1-2; D remains ambiguous. The length of the CDR3 is 10 residues. V was pared by 8 bases and J by 5 bases, with 9 bases between. Germline V CDR1 and CDR2: GTSNPN, SVGIG (reference sequence). CDR3 sequence reads: CALAAYGYTF. CDR3 in DNA: TGTGCCCTGGCCGCATATGGCTACACCTTC. The variable domain in full, completed from reference TRBV30 and TRBJ1-2, reads SQTIHQWPATLVQPVGSPLSLECTVEGTSNPNLYWYRQAAGRGLQLLFYSVGIGQISSEVPQNLSASRPQDRQFILSSKKLLLSDSGFYLCALAAYGYTFGSGTRLTVV.

Concerning this clone: This may be a read error: a much more frequent sequence differs by one nucleotide. The chain combines TRBV7-6 with TRBJ2-2; 8 bases are a match to TRBD1. The CDR3 has 15 amino acids. The junction had 2 bases not matched to a gene; V was cut back by 5 bases and J by 0 bases. Germline lookup yields CDR1 SGHVS and CDR2 FNYEAQ. CDR3 nucleotide sequence: TGTGCCAGCAGCCTGGACAGGGCGAACACCGGGGAGCTGTTTTTT. Amino acid sequence: CASSLDRANTGELFF.

V usage is TRBV7-2 and J usage is TRBJ1-1; 8 bases fit TRBD1. CDR1 is SGHTA, CDR2 FQGNSA, per germline. The CDR3 has 15 amino acids. V gave up 3 bases and J gave up 2 bases; unmatched junction bases: 5. Here the CDR3 reads CASSFGGQANTEAFF. In DNA form, the CDR3 reads TGTGCCAGCAGCTTTGGGGGACAGGCCAACACTGAAGCTTTCTTT.

This chain connects TRBV10-3 to TRBJ2-3; no definite D call. The CDR3 extends over 15 amino acids. Trimming left V 6 bases short and J 0 bases short, with 13 bases between. Germline-derived CDR1 and CDR2 are ENHRY and SYGVKD. CDR3 nucleotide sequence: TGTGCCATCAGGGCGACTCAGACGAGCACAGATACGCAGTATTTT. Amino acid sequence: CAIRATQTSTDTQYF.

This chain joins TRBV7-2 and TRBJ2-1; 9 bases line up with TRBD2. Germline V CDR1 and CDR2: SGHTA, FQGNSA. This CDR3 has 17 residues. J lost 0 bases, V lost 6 bases, and 9 bases had no gene match. This chain's CDR3 is CASRPAQRGASYNEQFF. CDR3 bases: TGTGCCAGCAGGCCTGCGCAGCGGGGGGCCTCCTACAATGAGCAGTTCTTC.

In DNA, the CDR3 is TGTGCCAGCTCACGGGGGGACCGAGTGAACACTGAAGCTTTCTTT. This sequence encodes CASSRGDRVNTEAFF. The gene calls are TRBV18 and TRBJ1-1; D is possibly TRBD1 (5 bases). The CDR3 is made up of 15 amino acids. Trimming cost V 4 bases and J 0 bases, with 12 bases left between them. Germline lookup yields CDR1 KGHSH and CDR2 LQKENI. Full variable domain (missing parts from reference TRBV18 and TRBJ1-1): NAGVMQNPRHLVRRRGQEARLRCSPMKGHSHVYWYRQLPEEGLKFMVYLQKENIIDESGMPKERFSAEFPKEGPSILRIQQVVRGDSAAYFCASSRGDRVNTEAFFGQGTRLTVV.

V usage is TRBV7-2 and J usage is TRBJ2-7; TRBD1 aligns across 10 bases. Trimming at V came to 1 base and at J to 3 bases, leaving 3 bases not matched to a gene. CDR3 length: 15 residues. Per the germline V gene, CDR1 is SGHTA and CDR2 is FQGNSA. CDR3 sequence: CASSLGQGAIYEQYF. For the CDR3, the DNA is TGTGCCAGCAGCTTAGGACAGGGGGCTATCTACGAGCAGTACTTC. Supplemented by reference TRBV7-2 and TRBJ2-7, the full variable domain reads GAGVSQSPSNKVTEKGKDVELRCDPISGHTALYWYRQSLGQGLEFLIYFQGNSAPDKSGLPSDRFSAERTGGSVSTLTIQRTQQEDSAVYLCASSLGQGAIYEQYFGPGTRLTVT.

The CDR3 protein is CASRGAGISNQPQHF. The CDR3 coding sequence is TGTGCCAGCAGGGGGGCCGGGATTAGCAATCAGCCCCAGCATTTT. The rearrangement links TRBV6-5 to TRBJ1-5; D possibly corresponds to TRBD1 (6 bases). Trimming pared 6 bases from V and 0 bases from J, leaving 12 bases between. Germline V gives CDR1 MNHEY, CDR2 SVGAGI. The CDR3 runs 15 residues.

The chain couples TRBV6-5 to TRBJ1-1; weak D call: TRBD1 (6 bases). This CDR3 region has 12 residues. V lost 5 bases and J lost 6, with 10 bases in between. From germline, CDR1 is MNHEY and CDR2 SVGAGI. CDR3 amino acids: CASSSSGAEAFF. In nucleotides, the CDR3 is TGTGCCAGCAGTAGCTCAGGGGCTGAAGCTTTCTTT.

The chain employs TRBV28 and TRBJ1-4; no reliable D call. This CDR3 region has 12 residues. V gave up 10 bases and J gave up 8 bases, with 14 bases separating them. CDR1 and CDR2 from the germline V gene are MDHEN and SYDVKM. The CDR3 DNA is TGTGCCACTGACTCGGCGAGAGAAAAACTGTTTTTT. Encoded protein: CATDSAREKLFF.

CDR3 coding DNA: TGCGCCAGCAGCCCTCGGACAGGGGAAGGCACTGAAGCTTTCTTT. Its protein product is CASSPRTGEGTEAFF. This chain connects TRBV5-1 to TRBJ1-1; 9 positions match TRBD1. The V and J ends lost 4 bases and 4 bases, in that order; junction bases with no gene match: 8. The CDR3 sequence is 15 residues long. Germline CDR1 reads SGHRS; CDR2 reads YFSETQ.

The CDR3 coding sequence is TGTGCCAGCTCACCAGCGACAGGGGATAATTCACCCCTCCACTTT. This codes for CASSPATGDNSPLHF. The genes are TRBV18 and TRBJ1-6; 8 nucleotides align to TRBD1. This CDR3 is 15 amino acids long. Germline V gene sequence: CDR1 KGHSH, CDR2 LQKENI. V trimming: 2 bases; J trimming: 5 bases; junction bases outside the gene matches: 2. Combining the CDR3 with reference TRBV18 and TRBJ1-6 gives the whole variable domain NAGVMQNPRHLVRRRGQEARLRCSPMKGHSHVYWYRQLPEEGLKFMVYLQKENIIDESGMPKERFSAEFPKEGPSILRIQQVVRGDSAAYFCASSPATGDNSPLHFGNGTRLTVT.

The rearrangement uses TRBV4-2 and TRBJ1-2; TRBD1 is a possible D gene (5 bases). Germline CDR1 LGHNA, CDR2 YNFKEQ. Trimming pared 1 base from V and 4 bases from J, leaving 10 bases between. CDR3 length equals 14 residues. As DNA, the CDR3 is TGTGCCAGCAGCCAAGTTCAGGGCAGCTATGGCTACACCTTC. Translated, it gives CASSQVQGSYGYTF.

This chain uses TRBV18 with TRBJ2-3; D ambiguous. The germline V gene has CDR1 KGHSH and CDR2 LQKENI. The CDR3 extends over 16 amino acids. Trimming took 2 bases from V and 0 from J, leaving 12 bases between them. In DNA form, the CDR3 reads TGTGCCAGCTCACCAATAGCCGGGTATAGCACAGATACGCAGTATTTT. As protein: CASSPIAGYSTDTQYF.

The V and J genes are TRBV7-6 and TRBJ1-3, with D possibly being TRBD1 (5 bases). Looked up from germline, CDR1 is SGHVS and CDR2 is FNYEAQ. The CDR3 contains 15 residues. Trimming shortened V by 1 base and J by 2 bases, and 9 bases separated the two germline ends. The CDR3 region has the DNA TGTGCCAGCAGCTTAGGTGCAGGGACTGGAAACACCATATATTTT. It is translated as CASSLGAGTGNTIYF. Full variable domain (remainder filled in from reference TRBV7-6 and TRBJ1-3): GAGVSQSPRYKVTKRGQDVALRCDPISGHVSLYWYRQALGQGPEFLTYFNYEAQQDKSGLPNDRFSAERPEGSISTLTIQRTEQRDSAMYRCASSLGAGTGNTIYFGEGSWLTVV.

This sequence joins TRBV9 and TRBJ2-7, with TRBD2 as a possible D gene (6 bases). Trimming cost V 7 bases and J 0 bases, with 8 bases left between them. Germline-derived CDR1 and CDR2 are SGDLS and YYNGEE. This CDR3 is built from 12 residues. This chain's CDR3 is CASGGSSYEQYF. Here the CDR3 DNA reads TGTGCCAGCGGAGGGAGCTCCTACGAGCAGTACTTC.

A few counts support this clone. The J gene is TRBJ1-5, the V gene TRBV30, with unresolved D. The CDR3 runs 15 residues. The germline V and J ends were trimmed by 1 base and 1 base, with 11 bases remaining between them. Looked up from germline, CDR1 is GTSNPN and CDR2 is SVGIG (reference sequence). The CDR3 protein is CAWSDRGRSNQPQHF. Written as DNA, the CDR3 is TGTGCCTGGAGTGACCGGGGTAGGAGCAATCAGCCCCAGCATTTT.

The chain couples TRBV6-5 to TRBJ1-1; 10 nucleotides agree with TRBD1. Germline values: CDR1 MNHEY, CDR2 SVGAGI. V shed 2 bases, J shed 6 bases, and the junction held 6 bases outside the gene matches. This CDR3 region has 15 residues. The CDR3 here is CASSYRGTGESEAFF. The CDR3 bases are TGTGCCAGCAGTTACAGGGGGACAGGGGAGTCTGAAGCTTTCTTT.

The chain carries TRBV11-2 and TRBJ2-2, with 8 bases that match TRBD1. V dropped 6 bases and J dropped 1; count of bases not matched to a gene: 4. This CDR3 spans 15 amino acids. From germline, CDR1 is SGHAT and CDR2 FQNNGV. The CDR3 DNA reads as TGTGCCAGCAGGAAGGACAGGGTGAACACCGGGGAGCTGTTTTTT. As protein: CASRKDRVNTGELFF. Full variable domain (outside the CDR3, taken from reference TRBV11-2 and TRBJ2-2): EAGVAQSPRYKIIEKRQSVAFWCNPISGHATLYWYQQILGQGPKLLIQFQNNGVVDDSQLPKDRFSAERLKGVDSTLKIQPAKLEDSAVYLCASRKDRVNTGELFFGEGSRLTVL.

V and J are TRBV5-1 and TRBJ1-5; no reliable D call. Germline CDR1 reads SGHRS; CDR2 reads YFSETQ. The V gene lost 4 bases and the J gene lost 9 bases, with 17 bases spanning the gap. The CDR3 extends over 14 amino acids. The CDR3 region is CASSPAQIGGPQHF. The CDR3 nucleotides are TGCGCCAGCAGCCCCGCCCAAATCGGAGGGCCCCAGCATTTT.